A selection of T cell receptor beta chains follows, all from one sample in a study of T cell responses to AZD1222 COVID-19 vaccine. Some clones are missing from TCRdb's copy, which holds only in-frame ones; the method was immunoSEQ multiplex PCR. The profile shows under 110,000 clones, roughly 90% of them singletons. This material consisted of peripheral blood, taken on day 0 of AZD1222 vaccination. The receptors were gathered from an adult in good health. Both conserved end residues are trimmed from each CDR3. Fields, in order: CDR3 protein, CDR3 length, J gene, V gene.

CDR3 protein: ASSLSGSYNEQF
CDR3 length: 12
J gene: TRBJ2-1
V gene: TRBV27

CDR3 protein: ASSPRDRDWETQY
CDR3 length: 13
J gene: TRBJ2-5
V gene: TRBV6-5

CDR3 protein: ASSTGGSGRHNEQF
CDR3 length: 14
J gene: TRBJ2-1
V gene: TRBV19

CDR3 protein: ASSLGRDLYGYT
CDR3 length: 12
J gene: TRBJ1-2
V gene: TRBV11-2

CDR3 protein: ASSLGNRENIQY
CDR3 length: 12
J gene: TRBJ2-4
V gene: TRBV5-1

CDR3 protein: ASSLGFHQPQH
CDR3 length: 11
J gene: TRBJ1-5
V gene: TRBV5-8

CDR3 protein: ASSRDRNHNEKLF
CDR3 length: 13
J gene: TRBJ1-4
V gene: TRBV6-5

CDR3 protein: ASSLGAHSGNTIY
CDR3 length: 13
J gene: TRBJ1-3
V gene: TRBV9

CDR3 protein: ASSRESGNTIY
CDR3 length: 11
J gene: TRBJ1-3
V gene: TRBV6-5

CDR3 protein: ASSQGVMAMSLNTEAF
CDR3 length: 16
J gene: TRBJ1-1
V gene: TRBV4-1

CDR3 protein: ASSLSGRGSYNEQF
CDR3 length: 14
J gene: TRBJ2-1
V gene: TRBV27

CDR3 protein: ASSLGGQPTEAF
CDR3 length: 12
J gene: TRBJ1-1
V gene: TRBV11-2

CDR3 protein: ASSPPGLGLREQF
CDR3 length: 13
J gene: TRBJ2-1
V gene: TRBV28

CDR3 protein: SVAQGIGGYEQY
CDR3 length: 12
J gene: TRBJ2-7
V gene: TRBV29-1

CDR3 protein: ASSTGNPNYGYT
CDR3 length: 12
J gene: TRBJ1-2
V gene: TRBV19

CDR3 protein: ASSVGTGNANNSPLH
CDR3 length: 15
J gene: TRBJ1-6
V gene: TRBV9

CDR3 protein: ASSLEENTQY
CDR3 length: 10
J gene: TRBJ2-3
V gene: TRBV5-1

CDR3 protein: ASSELGGTNEQF
CDR3 length: 12
J gene: TRBJ2-1
V gene: TRBV6-1

CDR3 protein: ASSHQGDYGYT
CDR3 length: 11
J gene: TRBJ1-2
V gene: TRBV19

CDR3 protein: ASSEALLGGRGGGYGYT
CDR3 length: 17
J gene: TRBJ1-2
V gene: TRBV6-1

CDR3 protein: ASSPKMGSDRGNTEAF
CDR3 length: 16
J gene: TRBJ1-1
V gene: TRBV5-1

CDR3 protein: ASSVALAGGWETQY
CDR3 length: 14
J gene: TRBJ2-5
V gene: TRBV9

CDR3 protein: ASSLVGTAGNTIY
CDR3 length: 13
J gene: TRBJ1-3
V gene: TRBV7-2

CDR3 protein: ASSEQVFGANQPQH
CDR3 length: 14
J gene: TRBJ1-5
V gene: TRBV6-1

CDR3 protein: ASSGGTGGTDTQY
CDR3 length: 13
J gene: TRBJ2-3
V gene: TRBV9

CDR3 protein: ASQNSGGTDTQY
CDR3 length: 12
J gene: TRBJ2-3
V gene: TRBV5-1

CDR3 protein: ASSFNPTNTGELF
CDR3 length: 13
J gene: TRBJ2-2
V gene: TRBV11-2

CDR3 protein: ASSPPGQGAYEQY
CDR3 length: 13
J gene: TRBJ2-7
V gene: TRBV6-6

CDR3 protein: ASRGTSGTYVQY
CDR3 length: 12
J gene: TRBJ2-7
V gene: TRBV6-5

CDR3 protein: ASSLLTGLTYEQY
CDR3 length: 13
J gene: TRBJ2-7
V gene: TRBV28

CDR3 protein: ASSFAASYEQY
CDR3 length: 11
J gene: TRBJ2-7
V gene: TRBV27

CDR3 protein: ASTPPSGLAGSGNEQF
CDR3 length: 16
J gene: TRBJ2-1
V gene: TRBV19

CDR3 protein: ASAKGARNTIY
CDR3 length: 11
J gene: TRBJ1-3
V gene: TRBV6-5

CDR3 protein: AATTGGVLT
CDR3 length: 9
J gene: TRBJ2-6
V gene: TRBV6-6

CDR3 protein: ASSSTPQGAGETQY
CDR3 length: 14
J gene: TRBJ2-5
V gene: TRBV5-8